The clone carrying this T cell receptor (beta chain) appeared many times. The CDR3 has 15 residues. V gave up 3 bases and J gave up 1 base; unmatched junction bases: 6. CDR1 is SGHRS, CDR2 YFSETQ, per germline. RNA transcripts were the template for amplifying TCR beta CDR3 regions. The HTBI primer set served for first-round RT-PCR of the TCR CDR3. TCRdb fed the multiplex PCR reads into MiXCR, producing one record per CDR3 protein. Of over 700,000 distinct CDR3 sequences in the sample, around 20% were seen once. The sample is drawn from a study of T cells in Graves' hyperthyroidism and ophthalmopathy. This chain connects TRBV5-1 to TRBJ1-1; 7 bases fit TRBD1. The sequence was obtained from a woman between 50 and 59 years old with Graves' hyperthyroidism that later progressed to Graves' ophthalmopathy. Sequenced material: blood. This CDR3 is CASSWTGQRNTEAFF. For the CDR3, the DNA is TGCGCCAGCAGCTGGACGGGACAGAGGAACACTGAAGCTTTCTTT.